This record concerns one TCR beta chain sequence. Unmatched junction bases numbered 2, after V lost 1 base and J lost 0 bases. Germline V gene sequence: CDR1 GTSNPN, CDR2 SVGIG (reference sequence). CDR3 length: 16 residues. The sample is drawn from a study of T cell changes during pregnancy in multiple sclerosis. The protocol was immunoSEQ multiplex PCR, while the TCRdb copy is restricted to in-frame clones and leaves out a portion. The sample yields under 40,000 clones, more than 75% seen once. J is TRBJ2-7 and V is TRBV30, with TRBD2 matching over 14 bases. This TCR was sampled from a female donor in good health, enrolled as a control in a pregnancy study. The sample consisted of peripheral blood, taken in the second trimester of pregnancy. The DNA of the CDR3 is TGTGCCTGGAGTGCCGGGACTAGCGGGAGCTCCTACGAGCAGTACTTC. This translates into CAWSAGTSGSSYEQYF.